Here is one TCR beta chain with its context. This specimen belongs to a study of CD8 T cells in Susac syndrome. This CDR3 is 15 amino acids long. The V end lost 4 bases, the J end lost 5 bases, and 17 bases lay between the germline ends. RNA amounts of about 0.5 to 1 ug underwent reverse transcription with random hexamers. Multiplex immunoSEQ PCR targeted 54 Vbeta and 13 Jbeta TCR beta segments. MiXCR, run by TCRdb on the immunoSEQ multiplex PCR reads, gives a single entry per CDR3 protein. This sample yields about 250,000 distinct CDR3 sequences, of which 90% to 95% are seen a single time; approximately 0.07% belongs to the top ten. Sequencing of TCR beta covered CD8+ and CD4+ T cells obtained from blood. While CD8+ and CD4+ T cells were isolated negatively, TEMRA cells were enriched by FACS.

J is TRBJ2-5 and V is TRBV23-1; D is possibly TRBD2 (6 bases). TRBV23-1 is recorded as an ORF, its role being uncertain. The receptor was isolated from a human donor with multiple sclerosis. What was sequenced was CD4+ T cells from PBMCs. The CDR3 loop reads CASSPKYSGRETQYF. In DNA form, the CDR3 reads TGCGCCAGCAGTCCGAAATATAGCGGTAGGGAGACCCAGTACTTC.